A single sample is the source of the 20 T cell receptor beta chains below, sequenced in a study of shared clonotypes between healthy human individuals (dated by TCRdb to about 2020). To prepare the library, the immunoSEQ multiplex PCR assay was applied. In TCRdb, the immuneACCESS table is reduced to in-frame sequences with V and J assigned. These tables do not hold every clone; where another copy was compared, an unresolved V gene accounts for under half, and the others remain unexplained. The sample table contains about 1,500,000 clones; only one count was recorded for roughly 96% of them. The ten largest clones capture roughly 1.2% of the sample. The source material was naive CD4+ T cells sorted from blood. What this sample's cell subset or site label stands for: CD45RA+ positively selected. The receptors here all came from a man aged 25-40 years in good health.

The V gene is TRBV7-3, the J gene TRBJ2-6; D not resolved. The germline V gene encodes CDR1 SGHTA and CDR2 FQGTGA. This CDR3 region has 13 residues. Trimming pared 5 bases from V and 4 bases from J, leaving 6 bases between. CDR3 protein: CASSGTGANVLTF. The CDR3 coding sequence is TGTGCCAGCAGCGGTACCGGGGCCAACGTCCTGACTTTC.

J is TRBJ2-2 and V is TRBV7-3; TRBD2 agrees at 9 bases. Unmatched junction bases numbered 15, after V lost 1 base and J lost 6 bases. Per germline, CDR1 SGHTA and CDR2 FQGTGA. The CDR3 spans 19 residues. CDR3: CASSLRAAGREGLAGELFF. CDR3 DNA: TGTGCCAGCAGCTTAAGAGCGGCGGGGCGGGAGGGCCTCGCCGGGGAGCTGTTTTTT. Complete variable domain (other parts from reference TRBV7-3 and TRBJ2-2): GAGVSQTPSNKVTEKGKYVELRCDPISGHTALYWYRQSLGQGPEFLIYFQGTGAADDSGLPNDRFFAVRPEGSVSTLKIQRTERGDSAVYLCASSLRAAGREGLAGELFFGEGSRLTVL.

This clone came up once. This chain uses TRBV6-1 with TRBJ2-5, with 14 bases identical to TRBD2. Germline V lookup: CDR1 MNHNS, CDR2 SASEGT. The V gene end was trimmed by 3 bases and the J gene end by 7 bases; junction bases not matched to a gene: 4. CDR3 size: 15 residues. The CDR3 protein is CASSDAGLAGGTQYF. The CDR3 nucleotides are TGTGCCAGCAGTGATGCCGGACTAGCGGGAGGGACCCAGTACTTC.

V is TRBV5-1 and J is TRBJ2-1; 7 positions match TRBD2. The CDR3 contains 18 residues. The V segment lost 2 bases and the J segment 2 bases; nucleotides outside the gene matches: 13. Germline values: CDR1 SGHRS, CDR2 YFSETQ. DNA of the CDR3: TGCGCCAGCAGCTTTGCGGGAGCGGCTAGCGGCCCCTACAATGAGCAGTTCTTC. Protein product: CASSFAGAASGPYNEQFF.

The sample holds one count of this clone. The chain uses TRBV7-2 and TRBJ2-2; D not resolved. CDR3 length: 15 residues. Trimming shortened V by 5 bases and J by 1 base, and 11 bases separated the two germline ends. Germline CDR1 and CDR2: SGHTA and FQGNSA. The CDR3: CASSPGLRNTGELFF. The CDR3 DNA is TGTGCCAGCAGCCCGGGCTTACGGAACACCGGGGAGCTGTTTTTT.

The chain employs TRBV21-1 and TRBJ2-7; TRBD1, the D gene given by the table, was not confirmed from the DNA. TRBV21-1 has pseudogene status. The CDR3 sequence is 14 residues long. CDR3 protein: CASSRQEPYNEQYF. CDR3 coding DNA: TGTGCCAGCAGCAGGCAAGAACCGTACAACGAGCAGTACTTC.

This clone was observed at least ten times. The chain links TRBV5-6 to TRBJ2-7; D gene ambiguous. The CDR3 is 12 amino acids. The V end lost 4 bases, the J end lost 3 bases, and 8 bases lay between the germline ends. Germline CDR1 SGHDT, CDR2 YYEEEE. The CDR3 DNA reads as TGTGCCAGCAGCCGAGATATCTACGAGCAGTACTTC. Translating it yields CASSRDIYEQYF.

The V and J genes are TRBV5-1 and TRBJ2-7; D perhaps matches TRBD2 (7 bases). From germline, CDR1 is SGHRS and CDR2 YFSETQ. V was cut by 1 base and J by 4 bases, with 21 bases left in between. The CDR3 loop spans 17 amino acids. CDR3 region: CASSLYSRSGGSYEQYF. The CDR3 nucleotides read TGCGCCAGCAGCTTGTATTCGCGTTCGGGGGGCTCATACGAGCAGTACTTC.

The chain employs TRBV28 and TRBJ2-7; TRBD2 matches 10 bases. This CDR3 has 16 amino acids. Germline lookup yields CDR1 MDHEN and CDR2 SYDVKM. V gave up 2 bases and J gave up 6 bases; unmatched junction bases: 10. The CDR3 nucleotides read TGTGCCAGCAGTTTACAGTCTAGCGGGAGTTATGGCGAGCAGTACTTC. Its protein product is CASSLQSSGSYGEQYF.

For this clone: Other nucleotide sequences in the sample specify the same CDR3. The chain has TRBV27 and TRBJ2-3; D not resolved. V dropped 5 bases and J dropped 6 bases, with 9 bases sitting between them. CDR1 is MNHEY, CDR2 SMNVEV, per germline (reference sequence). The CDR3 consists of 12 residues. The CDR3 DNA follows: TGTGCCAGCAGTCTTCTCGGGGATACGCAGTATTTT. It yields the protein CASSLLGDTQYF.

The rearrangement uses TRBV19 and TRBJ2-3; tentative D call: TRBD2 (6 bases). This CDR3 is built from 16 residues. Germline values: CDR1 LNHDA, CDR2 SQIVND (reference sequence). Trimming took 4 bases from V and 2 from J, leaving 16 bases between them. This chain's CDR3 is CASSRTSLPYTDTQYF. CDR3 nucleotides: TGTGCCAGTAGTAGAACTAGCCTCCCTTACACAGATACGCAGTATTTT.

The rearrangement uses TRBV7-6 and TRBJ2-3; 10 nucleotides line up with TRBD2. The ends lost 0 bases at V and 4 bases at J; junction bases unmatched: 16. Germline CDR1 is SGHVS and CDR2 is FNYEAQ. The CDR3 totals 20 residues. The chain's CDR3 is CASSLASGSGRRILPDTQYF. CDR3 in DNA: TGTGCCAGCAGCTTAGCGTCCGGTAGCGGGAGGCGCATACTCCCAGATACGCAGTATTTT.

The V and J genes are TRBV5-1 and TRBJ2-3, with TRBD2 matching over 9 bases. Germline CDR1 reads SGHRS; CDR2 reads YFSETQ. The V segment lost 1 base and the J segment 4 bases; nucleotides outside the gene matches: 7. This CDR3 has 16 residues. CDR3 in amino acids: CASSLPVAGGPDTQYF. The CDR3, as DNA: TGCGCCAGCAGCTTGCCCGTCGCGGGAGGGCCAGATACGCAGTATTTT.

This chain joins TRBV5-1 and TRBJ2-3; D tentatively reads TRBD1 or TRBD2 (6 bases each). This CDR3 region has 17 residues. From germline, CDR1 is SGHRS and CDR2 YFSETQ. Trimming removed 1 base at V and 3 bases at J, with 18 bases between. CDR3: CASSLSPGGAGTDTQYF. CDR3 DNA: TGCGCCAGCAGCTTGTCCCCTGGGGGCGCGGGAACAGATACGCAGTATTTT.

As concerns this clone: At the DNA level, this CDR3 is encoded by other sequences in the same sample as well. The CDR3 nucleotides are TGCGCCAGCAGCTTTGCGGGGGCCACAGATACGCAGTATTTT. Encoded protein: CASSFAGATDTQYF. The chain uses TRBV5-1 and TRBJ2-3, with a weak D call TRBD2 (7 bases). Trimming cost V 2 bases and J 2 bases, with 9 bases left between them. The CDR3 is 14 amino acids. From germline, CDR1 is SGHRS and CDR2 YFSETQ. Looking up the rest from reference TRBV5-1 and TRBJ2-3 gives the full variable domain: KAGVTQTPRYLIKTRGQQVTLSCSPISGHRSVSWYQQTPGQGLQFLFEYFSETQRNKGNFPGRFSGRQFSNSRSEMNVSTLELGDSALYLCASSFAGATDTQYFGPGTRLTVL.

The chain combines TRBV23-1 with TRBJ1-1; 8 positions agree with TRBD1. TRBV23-1 is classed as an ORF, of uncertain function. The CDR3 contains 19 residues. After removal of 0 bases from V and 0 bases from J, the junction contained 12 bases not matched to a gene. The CDR3 reads CASSQSFWTGPLMNTEAFF. CDR3 bases: TGCGCCAGCAGTCAATCCTTTTGGACAGGGCCCCTAATGAACACTGAAGCTTTCTTT.

This chain connects TRBV10-3 to TRBJ2-1; 9 nucleotides match TRBD1. This CDR3 comprises 14 residues. Germline trimming cut 6 bases from V and 5 bases from J; bases unmatched to any gene: 5. Germline-derived CDR1 and CDR2 are ENHRY and SYGVKD. CDR3 region: CAISGQGSDNEQFF. The CDR3 nucleotides are TGTGCCATCAGCGGACAGGGGTCCGACAATGAGCAGTTCTTC.

J is TRBJ2-1 and V is TRBV14, with 9 bases identical to TRBD2. CDR3 size: 18 residues. Germline-derived CDR1 and CDR2 are SGHDN and FVKESK. V was pared by 1 base and J by 4 bases, with 11 bases of the junction left unmatched. The DNA of the CDR3 is TGTGCCAGCAGCCAAGTAATCCTTAGCGGGAGAAGGTACAATGAGCAGTTCTTC. Translation: CASSQVILSGRRYNEQFF. The variable domain in full, with the rest retrieved from reference TRBV14 and TRBJ2-1, is EAGVTQFPSHSVIEKGQTVTLRCDPISGHDNLYWYRRVMGKEIKFLLHFVKESKQDESGMPNNRFLAERTGGTYSTLKVQPAELEDSGVYFCASSQVILSGRRYNEQFFGPGTRLTVL.

V is TRBV2 and J is TRBJ2-7, with 8 bases identical to TRBD2. V shed 7 bases, J shed 2 bases, and the junction held 13 bases outside the gene matches. The V gene's germline CDR1 is SNHLY and CDR2 FYNNEI. The CDR3 covers 16 residues. CDR3 protein: CASKLWGLEIPYEQYF. The CDR3 DNA reads as TGTGCCAGCAAGTTATGGGGACTAGAAATTCCCTACGAGCAGTACTTC.

The rearrangement uses TRBV5-4 and TRBJ2-7; unclear D gene. Trimming shortened V by 1 base and J by 5 bases, and 10 bases separated the two germline ends. This CDR3 has 13 amino acids. CDR1 is SGHNT and CDR2 is YYREEE in the germline V gene (reference sequence). The CDR3 DNA reads as TGTGCCAGCAGCTTGAGAGGCGTTAACGAGCAGTACTTC. Its protein product is CASSLRGVNEQYF.